Detailed here is one T cell receptor beta chain. The antigen remains undetermined. Each of the donors was a healthy bone marrow donor. These data belong to a study of cytomegalovirus exposure and HLA in healthy donors. The PCR made use of 60 Vbeta and 13 Jbeta primers. Profiled with immunoSEQ multiplex PCR; TCRdb holds only in-frame clones, not every one. In the table there are some 65,000 clones, 60% to 80% of which are singletons. CDR3 length: 13 residues. CDR1 KGHSH and CDR2 LQKENI come from the germline V gene. V dropped 3 bases and J dropped 5 bases, with 7 bases sitting between them. General study results and limits: Reportedly, diagnosis of cytomegalovirus status by the classifier showed high specificity and sensitivity.

Sequencing used PBMCs. V and J are TRBV18 and TRBJ2-2, with a weak D call TRBD2 (5 bases). This clonotype was sampled from a man younger than 45 in good health and CMV-seronegative. DNA of the CDR3: TGTGCCAGCTCACCTGAGGGTACCGGGGAGCTGTTTTTT. This sequence encodes CASSPEGTGELFF.